Following are 27 T cell receptor beta chains from one sample sequenced in a study of CD8 T cells in ankylosing spondylitis. Study observations and caveats: Blood from ankylosing spondylitis patients appeared to carry a characteristic roughly eight-variant TCR beta motif.

From the 5' RACE reads, TCRdb called clonotypes with MiXCR, one entry per CDR3 protein. Here the sample spans 400,000 or so distinct CDR3 sequences, roughly 27% being singletons. No antigen is known for these receptors. Sequenced material: blood, either unsorted or a sorted T cell fraction (not recorded which). Receptors originate from a male donor with ankylosing spondylitis.

The V and J genes are TRBV20-1 and TRBJ2-1; D might be TRBD2 (6 bases). This CDR3 is 16 amino acids long. V shed 5 bases and J shed 1 base, with 18 bases lying between them. Germline CDR1 DFQATT, CDR2 SNEGSKA (reference sequence). CDR3 sequence reads: CSAPPPIAASYNEQFF. In DNA form, the CDR3 reads TGCAGTGCTCCACCCCCTATAGCGGCTTCCTACAATGAGCAGTTCTTC.

V and J are TRBV3-1 and TRBJ2-7; 7 bases align to TRBD2. The V and J ends lost 1 base and 2 bases, in that order; junction bases with no gene match: 5. The length of the CDR3 is 15 residues. Germline V gives CDR1 LGHDT, CDR2 YNNKEL (reference sequence). The CDR3 coding sequence is TGTGCCAGCAGCCAAGCGGGCGGGAGCCCCTACGAGCAGTACTTC. It codes for CASSQAGGSPYEQYF.

This clonotype was observed a handful of times. The chain is built from TRBV5-1 and TRBJ1-1, with D perhaps matching TRBD1 (6 bases). Per the germline V gene, CDR1 is SGHRS and CDR2 is YFSETQ. Trimming removed 7 bases at V and 1 base at J, with 11 bases between. The CDR3 sequence is 13 residues long. This CDR3 reads CASQTGRNTEAFF. The CDR3 nucleotides are TGCGCCAGCCAGACAGGACGGAACACTGAAGCTTTCTTT.

This clonotype has just a few counts. The chain recombines TRBV11-2 with TRBJ1-4; 7 nucleotides agree with TRBD1. The CDR3 has 15 residues. Per germline, CDR1 SGHAT and CDR2 FQNNGV. Unmatched junction bases numbered 8, after V lost 2 bases and J lost 8 bases. The DNA of the CDR3 is TGTGCCAGCAGCTTAAGGGGGACAGCGCACGAAAAACTGTTTTTT. Amino acid sequence: CASSLRGTAHEKLFF.

The rearrangement uses TRBV18 and TRBJ1-2; D unresolved. The CDR3 length is 15 residues. V was cut by 3 bases and J by 0 bases, with 11 bases left in between. The germline V gene has CDR1 KGHSH and CDR2 LQKENI. CDR3 protein: CASSPQRGSNYGYTF. Written as DNA, the CDR3 is TGTGCCAGCTCACCCCAGCGAGGATCTAACTATGGCTACACCTTC.

The V gene is TRBV2, the J gene TRBJ1-2; D not certain. Per germline, CDR1 SNHLY and CDR2 FYNNEI. This CDR3 is 10 amino acids long. The V and J ends lost 10 bases and 5 bases respectively, with 8 bases between them. CDR3 sequence reads: CAITEYGYTF. The CDR3 DNA reads as TGTGCCATAACAGAGTATGGCTACACCTTC. Based on the CDR3 plus reference TRBV2 and TRBJ1-2, the full variable domain is EPEVTQTPSHQVTQMGQEVILRCVPISNHLYFYWYRQILGQKVEFLVSFYNNEISEKSEIFDDQFSVERPDGSNFTLKIRSTKLEDSAMYFCAITEYGYTFGSGTRLTVV.

This clonotype was seen only a few times. This chain uses TRBV5-1 with TRBJ1-2; no definite D call. V was cut by 0 bases and J by 13 bases, with 16 bases left in between. Germline lookup yields CDR1 SGHRS and CDR2 YFSETQ. This CDR3 is built from 13 residues. CDR3 coding DNA: TGCGCCAGCAGCTTGGCCCTCGAAGAATCCTCCACCTTC. Translation: CASSLALEESSTF.

This clonotype was seen only a few times. The chain carries TRBV7-9 and TRBJ1-3; 7 positions agree with TRBD1. This CDR3 has 15 amino acids. Trimming cost V 7 bases and J 0 bases; bases outside gene matches: 6. Germline loops: CDR1 SEHNR, CDR2 FQNEAQ (reference sequence). In DNA form, the CDR3 reads TGTGCCAGCACCGGGGACAGAATCTCTGGAAACACCATATATTTT. As protein: CASTGDRISGNTIYF.

The chain joins TRBV5-1 to TRBJ2-5; 8 bases map to TRBD1. This CDR3 is built from 14 residues. Germline V gene sequence: CDR1 SGHRS, CDR2 YFSETQ. V was pared by 4 bases and J by 4 bases, with 6 bases of the junction left unmatched. The CDR3 nucleotides read TGCGCCAGCAGCCACCCAGGGGGCGGAGAGACCCAGTACTTC. It specifies CASSHPGGGETQYF.

V gene TRBV19 combines with J gene TRBJ1-2; D not certain. CDR3 size: 14 residues. V lost 6 bases and J 5 bases, leaving 16 bases between the germline ends. From germline, CDR1 is LNHDA and CDR2 SQIVND (reference sequence). The CDR3 coding sequence is TGTGCCAGTAGCATCGACCGCGGTTTATATGGCTACACCTTC. Its protein is CASSIDRGLYGYTF.

This chain links TRBV10-1 with TRBJ1-1; D call uncertain. Per germline, CDR1 WNHNN and CDR2 SYGVQD (reference sequence). Trimming took 0 bases from V and 1 from J, leaving 3 bases between them. The CDR3 loop spans 13 amino acids. The CDR3 loop is CASSESSNTEAFF. CDR3 DNA: TGCGCCAGCAGTGAGTCCTCGAACACTGAAGCTTTCTTT.

This clonotype was picked up a small number of times. The CDR3 protein is CASSLVGGRDYNEQFF. CDR3 sequence (DNA): TGTGCCAGCAGCTTAGTAGGCGGGAGGGATTACAATGAGCAGTTCTTC. This chain uses TRBV11-2 with TRBJ2-1, with 9 bases fitting TRBD2. This CDR3 contains 16 residues. J gave up 4 bases and V 1 base, and 5 bases lay outside the gene matches. CDR1 and CDR2 (germline): SGHAT, FQNNGV.

This clonotype was picked up a small number of times. The rearrangement joins TRBV20-1 to TRBJ2-2; D remains ambiguous. V gave up 1 base and J gave up 4 bases, with 7 bases separating them. Germline V gives CDR1 DFQATT, CDR2 SNEGSKA (reference sequence). The CDR3 is made up of 13 amino acids. CDR3 sequence: CSARVGTTGELFF. The CDR3 coding sequence is TGCAGTGCTAGAGTGGGCACCACCGGGGAGCTGTTTTTT.

There are a few counts of this clonotype. The chain has TRBV5-1 and TRBJ2-1, with D maybe TRBD2 (7 bases). This CDR3 is 15 amino acids long. CDR1 and CDR2 from the germline V gene are SGHRS and YFSETQ. V was clipped by 3 bases and J by 7 bases, with 17 bases between them. CDR3 in amino acids: CASSSGVTSKNEQFF. The CDR3 region has the DNA TGCGCCAGCAGCTCAGGGGTGACTAGCAAGAATGAGCAGTTCTTC.

The V and J genes are TRBV7-9 and TRBJ2-1; 7 bases are shared with TRBD1. The CDR3 runs 16 residues. Trimming at V came to 2 bases and at J to 4 bases, leaving 8 bases not matched to a gene. Germline V gene sequence: CDR1 SEHNR, CDR2 FQNEAQ (reference sequence). The CDR3, as DNA: TGTGCCAGCAGCTTAACCCCGGGACAGCTTTACAATGAGCAGTTCTTC. This gives the protein CASSLTPGQLYNEQFF.

This clonotype showed up just a few times. V and J are TRBV5-1 and TRBJ1-1; 7 bases are shared with TRBD1. The trim removed 3 bases at V and 6 bases at J, leaving 8 bases unmatched. Germline V CDR1 and CDR2: SGHRS, YFSETQ. The CDR3 is made up of 14 amino acids. CDR3 bases: TGCGCCAGCAGCTGGCAGGGGGACGGGGCTGAAGCTTTCTTT. This gives the protein CASSWQGDGAEAFF.

This clonotype has ten or more counts. The V and J genes are TRBV10-3 and TRBJ2-5; no reliable D call. The V end was cut by 5 bases, the J end by 5 bases, with 15 bases between. Germline V CDR1 and CDR2: ENHRY, SYGVKD. The CDR3 sequence is 14 residues long. The CDR3 sequence is CAISSPSVGETQYF. The CDR3 nucleotides are TGTGCCATCAGTAGTCCTTCCGTCGGGGAGACCCAGTACTTC.

Many counts were recorded for this clonotype. V usage is TRBV20-1 and J usage is TRBJ2-1, with D hard to call. The CDR3 runs to 16 residues. Germline loops: CDR1 DFQATT, CDR2 SNEGSKA (reference sequence). V lost 1 base and J 6 bases, leaving 19 bases between the germline ends. The CDR3 protein is CSARVGEARPTNEQFF. The CDR3 region has the DNA TGCAGTGCTAGAGTCGGAGAAGCGAGACCAACCAATGAGCAGTTCTTC.

This clonotype was picked up many times. The V and J genes are TRBV15 and TRBJ2-2; D perhaps matches TRBD1 (5 bases). CDR3 length: 14 amino acids. Germline V gene sequence: CDR1 LNHNV, CDR2 YYDKDF (reference sequence). Trimming left V 4 bases short and J 6 bases short, with 12 bases between. The CDR3 loop reads CATSKGREPGELFF. In nucleotides, the CDR3 is TGTGCCACCAGCAAGGGGCGAGAGCCCGGGGAGCTGTTTTTT.

This clonotype showed up just a few times. This sequence joins TRBV20-1 and TRBJ1-2, with 7 bases identical to TRBD1. CDR3 length equals 12 residues. Germline assignment: CDR1 DFQATT and CDR2 SNEGSKA (reference sequence). V trimming: 6 bases; J trimming: 6 bases; junction bases outside the gene matches: 7. CDR3 nucleotides: TGCAGTGCCAGGGGGGGAATCGATGGCTACACCTTC. Translation gives CSARGGIDGYTF.

This clonotype was counted once. The chain combines TRBV11-2 with TRBJ2-7; D call uncertain. The CDR3 loop spans 15 amino acids. Germline values: CDR1 SGHAT, CDR2 FQNNGV. In DNA, the CDR3 is TGTGCTGGCCAGCGCACTGTTGTCAGCTCCTACGAGCAGTACGTC. Its translation: CAGQRTVVSSYEQYV.

This clonotype came up a few times. The CDR3 reads CASSMTGASSYEQYV. The CDR3 DNA sequence: TGTGCCAGCAGCATGACAGGGGCCAGCTCCTACGAGCAGTACGTC. The chain uses TRBV7-9 and TRBJ2-7; 8 bases fit TRBD1. The CDR3 runs 15 residues. The V segment lost 5 bases and the J segment 0 bases; nucleotides outside the gene matches: 6. Germline CDR1 reads SEHNR; CDR2 reads FQNEAQ (reference sequence).

Note on this clonotype: The junction shows a germline mismatch at one end, possibly a read error. The chain couples TRBV10-2 to TRBJ2-1; D remains unclear. Germline lookup yields CDR1 WSHSY and CDR2 SAAADI. The CDR3 consists of 11 residues. DNA for the CDR3: TGCGCCAGCAGTGAGCGGAATGAGCAGCTCTTC. It codes for CASSERNEQLF.

A few counts support this clonotype. The V gene is TRBV12-3 or TRBV12-4, the J gene TRBJ2-3; a possible D gene is TRBD1 (5 bases). The V end was cut by 2 bases, the J end by 4 bases, with 10 bases between. This CDR3 contains 14 residues. The CDR3 DNA sequence: TGTGCCAGCAGTTTAAATGGGGCACCAGATACGCAGTATTTT. It specifies CASSLNGAPDTQYF.

This clonotype was seen more than once but under ten times. This rearrangement joins TRBV2 to TRBJ2-1; D is possibly TRBD1 (6 bases). The CDR3 runs 14 residues. CDR1 and CDR2 (germline): SNHLY, FYNNEI. The V gene lost 6 bases and the J gene lost 5 bases, with 14 bases spanning the gap. CDR3 loop: CASRAGTQNNEQFF. The CDR3 nucleotides read TGTGCCAGCAGGGCCGGGACACAGAACAATGAGCAGTTCTTC.

This clonotype came up a few times. The chain couples TRBV20-1 to TRBJ2-1, with 11 bases fitting TRBD2. The V gene's germline CDR1 is DFQATT and CDR2 SNEGSKA (reference sequence). J was trimmed by 9 bases and V by 6 bases; bases with no gene match: 7. The CDR3 length is 13 residues. CDR3 in amino acids: CSATWTSGFEQFF. CDR3 nucleotides: TGCAGTGCGACCTGGACTAGCGGGTTTGAGCAGTTCTTC.

This clonotype was counted only a few times. This chain links TRBV7-8 with TRBJ1-1; D may be TRBD1 (5 bases). The CDR3 runs 15 residues. Trimming shortened V by 2 bases and J by 3 bases, and 13 bases separated the two germline ends. Germline loops: CDR1 SGHVS, CDR2 FQNEAQ. The CDR3 DNA reads as TGTGCCAGCAGCTTAAACGCAGGGCAGGACACTGAAGCTTTCTTT. Protein sequence: CASSLNAGQDTEAFF.